This T cell receptor (beta chain) was sequenced in a study of T cell responses to AZD1222 COVID-19 vaccine. General observations from the study: Two AZD1222 doses significantly raised spike-specific TCR breadth and depth over controls. Nearly half of spike-specific TCRs reportedly target unmutated variant regions.

Assay used: immunoSEQ multiplex PCR; TCRdb lists only in-frame clones, some missing. The table includes about 180,000 clones, approximately 94% detected once. This clone is termed medium-sized. Its antigen is undetermined. This sample includes further DNA sequences coding for the same CDR3. Doses given second, at about 4 or about 12 weeks, were pooled. Germline V lookup: CDR1 SGHDT, CDR2 YYEEEE. V lost 1 base and J 5 bases, leaving 6 bases between the germline ends. CDR3 length: 12 residues. The sequenced sample was peripheral blood, obtained 28 days after the second AZD1222 dose. The rearrangement links TRBV5-6 to TRBJ1-1; D not resolved. The receptor was derived from an adult who received the AZD1222 COVID-19 vaccine. The CDR3 DNA reads as TGTGCCAGCAGCTTGCGCGGTACTGAAGCTTTCTTT. This codes for CASSLRGTEAFF.